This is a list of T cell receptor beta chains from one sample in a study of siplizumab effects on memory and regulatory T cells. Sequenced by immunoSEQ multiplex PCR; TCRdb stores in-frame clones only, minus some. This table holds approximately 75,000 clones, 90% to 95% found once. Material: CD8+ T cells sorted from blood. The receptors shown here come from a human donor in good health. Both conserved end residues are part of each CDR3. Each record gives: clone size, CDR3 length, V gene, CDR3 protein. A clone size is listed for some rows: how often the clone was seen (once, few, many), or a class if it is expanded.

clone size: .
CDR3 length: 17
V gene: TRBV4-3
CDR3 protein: CASSQKGAGVTYNEQFF

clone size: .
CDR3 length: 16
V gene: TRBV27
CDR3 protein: CASSFTGTDLPETQYF

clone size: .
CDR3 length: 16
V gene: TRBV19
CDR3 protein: CASSMGARARNSPLHF

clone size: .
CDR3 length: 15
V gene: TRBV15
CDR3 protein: CATSRGRVRNQPQHF

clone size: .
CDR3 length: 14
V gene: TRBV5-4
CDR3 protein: CASSFNRMNTEAFF

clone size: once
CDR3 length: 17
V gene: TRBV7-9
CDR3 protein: CASSSTSDKTGANVLTF

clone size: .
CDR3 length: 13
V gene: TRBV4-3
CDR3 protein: CASSQDRAGELFF

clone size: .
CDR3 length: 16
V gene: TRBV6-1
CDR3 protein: CASSGEMTGGAYEQYF

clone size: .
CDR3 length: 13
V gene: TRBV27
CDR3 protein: CASSLTGGYEQYF

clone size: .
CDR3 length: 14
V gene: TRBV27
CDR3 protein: CASSVTGTFYGYTF

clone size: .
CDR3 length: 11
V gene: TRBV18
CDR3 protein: CASSPSGELFF

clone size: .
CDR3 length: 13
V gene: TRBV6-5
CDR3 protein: CASSRIATGELFF

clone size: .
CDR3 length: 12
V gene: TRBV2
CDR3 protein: CASIQSEETQYF

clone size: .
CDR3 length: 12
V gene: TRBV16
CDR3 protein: CASSQQGNEQFF

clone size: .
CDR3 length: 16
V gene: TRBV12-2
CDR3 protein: CASRLDVDPPTGELFF

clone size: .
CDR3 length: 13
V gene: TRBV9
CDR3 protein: CASSAGRDYGYTF

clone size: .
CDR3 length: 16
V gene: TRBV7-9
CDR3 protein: CASSLLVFETGEGYTF

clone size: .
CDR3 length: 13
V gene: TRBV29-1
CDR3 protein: CSATGQQTYEQYF

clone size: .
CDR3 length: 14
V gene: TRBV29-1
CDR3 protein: CSVDFREAADGYTF

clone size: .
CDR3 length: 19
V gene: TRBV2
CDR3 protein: CASSESPITGGGHTGELFF

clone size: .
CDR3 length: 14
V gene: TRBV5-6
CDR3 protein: CASSSRTGIDEQYF

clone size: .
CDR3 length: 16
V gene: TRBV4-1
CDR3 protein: CASSHSTGTGSNEQYF

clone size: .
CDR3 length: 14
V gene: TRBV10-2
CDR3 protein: CASSVSGTSYEQYF

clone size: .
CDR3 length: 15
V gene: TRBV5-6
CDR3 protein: CASSQEIGGGTEAFF

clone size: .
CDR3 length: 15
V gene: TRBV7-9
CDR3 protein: CASSSTGGWVYEQYF

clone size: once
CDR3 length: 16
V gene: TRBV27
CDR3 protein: CASLISGRGGYNEQFF

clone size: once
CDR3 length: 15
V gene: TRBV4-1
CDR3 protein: CASSHVGGDTDTQYF

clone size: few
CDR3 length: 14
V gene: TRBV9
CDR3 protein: CASNTGTNDEKLFF

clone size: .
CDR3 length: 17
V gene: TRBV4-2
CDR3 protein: CASSQDGVRDRVYEQYF

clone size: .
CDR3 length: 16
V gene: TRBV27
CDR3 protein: CASRAWTGDVNTEAFF

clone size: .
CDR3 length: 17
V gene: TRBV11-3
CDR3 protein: CASSPTPGYGSYNEQFF

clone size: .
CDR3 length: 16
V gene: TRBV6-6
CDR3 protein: CASSQTSGGPYNEQFF

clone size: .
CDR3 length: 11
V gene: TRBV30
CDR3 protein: CAWSRTYEQYF

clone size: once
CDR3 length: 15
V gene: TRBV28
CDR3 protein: CASGSRALNAGELFF

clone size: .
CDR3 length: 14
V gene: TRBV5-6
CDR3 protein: CASSPQGGGNTIYF

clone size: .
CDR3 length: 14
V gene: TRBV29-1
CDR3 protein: CSALGQGGNQPQHF

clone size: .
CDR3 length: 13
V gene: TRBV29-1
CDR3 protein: CSVELGQGVEQYF

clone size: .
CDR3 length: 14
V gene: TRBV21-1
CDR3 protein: CASKGVATNEKLFF

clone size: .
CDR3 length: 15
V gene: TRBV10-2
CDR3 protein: CASSESGHLNYGYTF

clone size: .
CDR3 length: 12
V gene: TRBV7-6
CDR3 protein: CASSSLTDTQYF

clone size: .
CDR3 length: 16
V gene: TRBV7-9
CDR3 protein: CASSLGDLGSQETQYF

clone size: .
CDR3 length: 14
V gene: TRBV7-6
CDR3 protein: CASSPWSGTDTQYF

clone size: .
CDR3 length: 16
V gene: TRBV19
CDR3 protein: CASRSPYGYSNQPQHF

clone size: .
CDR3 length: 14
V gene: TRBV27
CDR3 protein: CASRILGSTDTQYF

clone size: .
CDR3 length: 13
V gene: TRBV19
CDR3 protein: CASSLLPGNIQYF

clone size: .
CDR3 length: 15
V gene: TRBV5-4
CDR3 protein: CASSLGSGGAETQYF

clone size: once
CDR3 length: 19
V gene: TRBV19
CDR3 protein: CASSIDGTSGGAGYNEQFF

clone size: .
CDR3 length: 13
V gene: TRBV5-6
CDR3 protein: CASSSWGVAEAFF

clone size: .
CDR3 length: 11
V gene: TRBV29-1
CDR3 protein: CSVEEAGELFF

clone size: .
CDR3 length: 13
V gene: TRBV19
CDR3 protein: CASSIGPGVEAFF

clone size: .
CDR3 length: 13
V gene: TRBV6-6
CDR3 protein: CASGDPAKNIQYF

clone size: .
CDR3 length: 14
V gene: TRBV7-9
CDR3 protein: CASSTGTGMETQYF

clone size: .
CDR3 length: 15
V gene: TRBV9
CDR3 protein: CASSVSGGSYNEQFF

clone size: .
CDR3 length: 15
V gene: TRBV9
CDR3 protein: CASSVEGAPTDTQYF